The sequence of this TCR beta chain was determined in a study of cytomegalovirus exposure and HLA in healthy donors. About the research overall: Among the 398 genotyped donors, 65% to 85% were placed in the Caucasian-associated ancestry cluster. Study-wide results and limits: Later analysis associated a missense DCLRE1C variant with TCR beta V- and J-gene trimming.

Comments on this clone: Antigen specificity is unknown.

The PCR was carried out with 60 Vbeta primers and 13 Jbeta primers. TCRdb's table, derived via immunoSEQ multiplex PCR, lists solely in-frame clones and lacks some. The sample includes approximately 140,000 clones, 60% to 70% of them seen just once. The clonotype comes from a woman aged 60-70 years in good health and CMV-seropositive. The sample comprised PBMCs.

CDR3 sequence: CASSLGLAEQFF. The DNA of the CDR3 is TGTGCCAGCAGTTTGGGACTAGCGGAGCAGTTCTTC. The chain couples TRBV7-9 to TRBJ2-1; 10 bases fit TRBD2. CDR1 SEHNR and CDR2 FQNEAQ come from the germline V gene (reference sequence). The trim removed 6 bases at V and 10 bases at J, leaving 3 bases unmatched. The CDR3 has 12 residues.